This TCR beta chain is drawn from a study of OX40 agonist ivuxolimab in advanced cancers. Across the whole study: Each patient was given ivuxolimab into a vein every 2 weeks, at 0.01 to 10 mg/kg. Three partial responders included one hepatocellular carcinoma patient and two cutaneous melanoma patients. Those enrolled were 70% to 85% male, with a mean age of about 60 years and ages from about 20 to 85. Study-wide points: Fewer expanded clones were found on average in CD4+ than in CD8+ T cells.

There are a few counts of this clone. Antigen: not known. Data came from immunoSEQ multiplex PCR; TCRdb stores just in-frame clones and leaves some out. The table has some 48,000 clones, about 81% seen once; the top ten hold around 7.9%. The germline V gene encodes CDR1 SGHAT and CDR2 FQNNGV. Trimming took 5 bases from V and 7 from J, leaving 11 bases between them. CDR3 length: 12 residues. The sample in question was CD4+ or CD8+ T cells sorted from blood, obtained in a trial of the OX40 agonist ivuxolimab. V usage is TRBV11-2 and J usage is TRBJ2-5; D is undetermined. This clonotype originated in an adult with an advanced solid tumor such as melanoma, head and neck, liver or kidney cancer. CDR3 sequence reads: CASSPNPGTQYF. For the CDR3, the DNA is TGTGCCAGCAGCCCCAACCCGGGGACCCAGTACTTC.